The next 16 T cell receptor beta chains were all read from a single sample in a study of blood T cell repertoires in COVID-19. The repertoire was sequenced with immunoSEQ multiplex PCR; TCRdb's copy has only in-frame clones and lacks some. The data hold over 250,000 clones, with 60% to 75% observed a single time. The sample taken for sequencing was peripheral blood. The source is an elderly woman with acute or convalescent COVID-19.

The chain combines TRBV10-3 with TRBJ1-3; 8 nucleotides match TRBD1. V shed 1 base, J shed 2 bases, and the junction held 1 base outside the gene matches. The CDR3 is 15 amino acids. CDR1 ENHRY and CDR2 SYGVKD come from the germline V gene. CDR3 DNA: TGTGCCATCAGTGAGTTGACAGGGGCTGGAAACACCATATATTTT. Translation gives CAISELTGAGNTIYF.

This clone was counted a single time. The chain couples TRBV6-6 to TRBJ2-7, with a weak D call TRBD1 (6 bases). Germline V gene lookup returns CDR1 MNHNY and CDR2 SVGAGI (reference sequence). V was clipped by 6 bases and J by 0 bases, with 12 bases between them. CDR3 length: 14 amino acids. CDR3 sequence (DNA): TGTGCCAGCAGATCAGGACAGAACTCCTACGAGCAGTACTTC. It specifies CASRSGQNSYEQYF.

The V and J genes are TRBV7-2 and TRBJ2-3; D gene unclear. CDR1 and CDR2 (germline): SGHTA, FQGNSA. The CDR3 length is 15 residues. Deletions cut 0 bases from V and 2 bases from J, with 9 bases between. CDR3 residues: CASSLARESTDTQYF. The CDR3 nucleotides read TGTGCCAGCAGCTTAGCGCGAGAGTCCACAGATACGCAGTATTTT.

There are a few counts of this clone. The chain recombines TRBV10-2 with TRBJ2-5; D call uncertain. This CDR3 has 15 residues. CDR1 is WSHSY and CDR2 is SAAADI in the germline V gene. V lost 6 bases and J 4 bases, leaving 18 bases between the germline ends. The CDR3 DNA is TGCGCCAGCAGGTCTGCCTCCCGGAGTATAGAGACCCAGTACTTC. Protein: CASRSASRSIETQYF.

The rearrangement links TRBV5-5 to TRBJ2-1; 10 bases are a match to TRBD2. V lost 5 bases and J lost 2; bases outside the gene matches: 10. The germline CDR1 and CDR2 sequences are SGHKS and YYEKEE (reference sequence). The CDR3 length is 17 residues. In DNA form, the CDR3 reads TGTGCCAGCAGTCCCTCTAGCGGGAGAAGTCCCTACAATGAGCAGTTCTTC. It specifies CASSPSSGRSPYNEQFF.

The chain recombines TRBV5-1 with TRBJ2-1, with 9 bases identical to TRBD2. This CDR3 comprises 16 residues. CDR1 and CDR2 from the germline V gene are SGHRS and YFSETQ. The ends lost 3 bases at V and 7 bases at J; junction bases unmatched: 11. CDR3 amino acids: CASSYTHSGRENEQFF. The CDR3 DNA reads TGCGCCAGCAGCTACACCCATAGCGGGAGAGAGAATGAGCAGTTCTTC.

The table lists this clone with a few counts. V usage is TRBV19 and J usage is TRBJ1-1; tentatively, D is TRBD1 (6 bases). Trimming shortened V by 5 bases and J by 2 bases, and 15 bases separated the two germline ends. Germline V CDR1 and CDR2: LNHDA, SQIVND (reference sequence). The CDR3 has 15 residues. CDR3 nucleotides: TGTGCCAGTAGTCTGTCACGGACAGTTAACACTGAAGCTTTCTTT. Encoded protein: CASSLSRTVNTEAFF.

The chain carries TRBV19 and TRBJ2-6; D call uncertain. There are 16 residues in the CDR3. With 7 bases removed from V and 1 base from J, the gap between germline ends came to 14 bases. Germline V gene sequence: CDR1 LNHDA, CDR2 SQIVND (reference sequence). CDR3 region: CASTTRGRSGANVLTF. The CDR3 bases are TGTGCCAGTACCACCCGAGGCCGGTCTGGGGCCAACGTCCTGACTTTC.

This clone showed up just a few times. This chain joins TRBV19 and TRBJ1-5; 7 nucleotides agree with TRBD1. This CDR3 region has 15 residues. CDR1 and CDR2 from the germline V gene are LNHDA and SQIVND (reference sequence). V lost 2 bases and J lost 6; bases outside the gene matches: 7. CDR3 in amino acids: CASSITGVAGQPQHF. The CDR3, as DNA: TGTGCCAGTAGTATAACAGGGGTCGCGGGTCAGCCCCAGCATTTT. Using reference TRBV19 and TRBJ1-5 for the parts outside the CDR3, the full variable domain is DGGITQSPKYLFRKEGQNVTLSCEQNLNHDAMYWYRQDPGQGLRLIYYSQIVNDFQKGDIAEGYSVSREKKESFPLTVTSAQKNPTAFYLCASSITGVAGQPQHFGDGTRLSIL.

Only one count was recorded for this clone. The chain employs TRBV5-1 and TRBJ1-4; 11 bases fit TRBD1. CDR3 length: 16 amino acids. The J segment lost 2 bases and the V segment lost 3 bases, leaving 3 bases of the junction unmatched. CDR1 SGHRS and CDR2 YFSETQ come from the germline V gene. The CDR3: CASSSGTGGTNEKLFF. The CDR3 coding sequence is TGCGCCAGCAGCTCCGGGACAGGGGGGACTAATGAAAAACTGTTTTTT.

The rearrangement joins TRBV2 to TRBJ2-5, with D possibly matching TRBD2 (6 bases). This CDR3 is built from 15 residues. Between the trimmed V and J ends, which lost 7 bases and 5 bases, there was a span of 20 bases. Germline CDR1 SNHLY, CDR2 FYNNEI. The CDR3 region has the DNA TGTGCCAGCAAAGGGGTGTGGGGAGGCGGGGAGACCCAGTACTTC. Encoded protein: CASKGVWGGGETQYF.

The table lists this clone with a count of one. The rearrangement links TRBV6-5 to TRBJ1-4; the D gene is possibly TRBD1 (5 bases). In germline, CDR1 is MNHEY, CDR2 SVGAGI. V lost 3 bases, J lost 4 bases, and 15 bases lay in between. This CDR3 contains 16 residues. The DNA of the CDR3 is TGTGCCAGCAGTTATAGGGGTGGCGGAATTAATGAAAAACTGTTTTTT. Translating it yields CASSYRGGGINEKLFF.

The chain has TRBV6-2 or TRBV6-3 and TRBJ1-1; 9 bases fit TRBD1. CDR1 and CDR2 (germline): MNHEY, SVGEGT. J gave up 0 bases and V 5 bases, and 7 bases lay outside the gene matches. The CDR3 is 16 amino acids. The CDR3 bases are TGTGCCAGCAGTACCACCGGGACAGGGCTGAACACTGAAGCTTTCTTT. Its protein is CASSTTGTGLNTEAFF.

The rearrangement uses TRBV6-4 and TRBJ1-5; maybe TRBD1 (6 bases). V was clipped by 8 bases and J by 11 bases, with 28 bases between them. The CDR3 runs to 16 residues. Germline assignment: CDR1 MRHNA and CDR2 SNTAGT. CDR3 sequence (DNA): TGTGCCAGCGGTTCCTCCCCCACAGGGCTCTTGTCGACCCAGCATTTT. Translated, it gives CASGSSPTGLLSTQHF.

This rearrangement joins TRBV18 to TRBJ2-5; no clear D. V was shortened by 0 bases and J by 4 bases, with 12 bases between the two germline ends. The CDR3 loop spans 15 amino acids. Germline CDR1 and CDR2: KGHSH and LQKENI. CDR3 region: CASSPPAGFRETQYF. DNA of the CDR3: TGTGCCAGCTCACCACCCGCAGGTTTTCGAGAGACCCAGTACTTC.

The gene calls are TRBV15 and TRBJ2-7, with D possibly being TRBD1 (5 bases). The CDR3 loop spans 13 amino acids. Germline V lookup: CDR1 LNHNV, CDR2 YYDKDF (reference sequence). The V gene lost 0 bases and the J gene lost 9 bases, with 12 bases spanning the gap. CDR3 protein: CATSREGLNRQYF. The CDR3 region has the DNA TGTGCCACCAGCAGAGAGGGGCTCAACAGGCAGTACTTC.